Each of the 18 T cell receptor beta chains below was sequenced from the same sample in a study of blood T cell repertoires in COVID-19. Only in-frame clones appear in the TCRdb table, and some are missing; sequencing was by immunoSEQ multiplex PCR. The sample lists over 200,000 clones, 80% to 90% occurring once. The sequencing input was PBMCs or T cells enriched from blood (not recorded which). These TCRs come from a middle-aged man who had recovered from COVID-19.

The chain recombines TRBV9 with TRBJ2-1, with TRBD2 as a possible D gene (6 bases). CDR1 and CDR2 (germline): SGDLS, YYNGEE. With 3 bases removed from V and 0 bases from J, the gap between germline ends came to 16 bases. The length of the CDR3 is 17 residues. The CDR3 reads CASSDNSGRSSYNEQFF. The CDR3 DNA reads as TGTGCCAGCAGCGACAATAGCGGTAGGAGCTCCTACAATGAGCAGTTCTTC.

V gene TRBV6-1 combines with J gene TRBJ1-3; D is unclear. V lost 3 bases to trimming and J lost 0 bases, with 9 bases between them. The CDR3 spans 15 residues. Per the germline V gene, CDR1 is MNHNS and CDR2 is SASEGT. The CDR3 loop reads CASSDGTVSGNTIYF. The CDR3 nucleotides read TGTGCCAGCAGTGATGGAACAGTCTCTGGAAACACCATATATTTT.

The CDR3 sequence: CASSPLTGQGVYYGYTF. The CDR3 DNA reads TGTGCCAGCAGTCCACTTACCGGACAGGGGGTGTACTATGGCTACACCTTC. The chain combines TRBV6-6 with TRBJ1-2, with 10 bases that match TRBD1. The V gene end was trimmed by 5 bases and the J gene end by 3 bases; junction bases not matched to a gene: 12. Germline loops: CDR1 MNHNY, CDR2 SVGAGI (reference sequence). The CDR3 runs 17 residues.

The chain recombines TRBV13 with TRBJ1-6; no definite D call. The germline V gene has CDR1 PRHDT and CDR2 FYEKMQ (reference sequence). V lost 5 bases to trimming and J lost 9 bases, with 17 bases between them. This CDR3 region has 15 residues. The CDR3 spells CASSRNGREGSPLHF. CDR3 bases: TGTGCCAGCAGCCGTAACGGACGGGAGGGTTCACCCCTCCACTTT.

This rearrangement joins TRBV9 to TRBJ2-7; D not certain. The CDR3 spans 12 residues. V dropped 4 bases and J dropped 4 bases, with 9 bases sitting between them. Per the germline V gene, CDR1 is SGDLS and CDR2 is YYNGEE. The CDR3 nucleotides read TGTGCCAGCAGCCCAACGGAGTACGAGCAGTACTTC. This gives the protein CASSPTEYEQYF.

The V and J genes are TRBV27 and TRBJ1-6, with D tentatively TRBD1 (6 bases). The CDR3 is 15 amino acids. V lost 5 bases, J lost 4 bases, and 12 bases lay in between. Looked up from germline, CDR1 is MNHEY and CDR2 is SMNVEV (reference sequence). For the CDR3, the DNA is TGTGCCAGCAGTAAAACCGGGACATATAATTCACCCCTCCACTTT. This codes for CASSKTGTYNSPLHF.

This rearrangement joins TRBV28 to TRBJ1-2; 7 bases fit TRBD1. Looked up from germline, CDR1 is MDHEN and CDR2 is SYDVKM. This CDR3 is built from 14 residues. J gave up 3 bases and V 8 bases, and 9 bases lay outside the gene matches. For the CDR3, the DNA is TGTGCCAGCGGGGGACAGCAAGCCTACTATGGCTACACCTTC. This gives the protein CASGGQQAYYGYTF.

The J gene is TRBJ1-1, the V gene TRBV28, with no clear D. CDR1 MDHEN and CDR2 SYDVKM come from the germline V gene. The CDR3 loop spans 17 amino acids. Trimming cost V 2 bases and J 5 bases, with 21 bases left between them. CDR3 coding DNA: TGTGCCAGCAGTTTACCGGGAACACCAACAATTCGGACTGAAGCTTTCTTT. Its translation is CASSLPGTPTIRTEAFF. Drawing the rest from reference TRBV28 and TRBJ1-1, the complete variable domain is DVKVTQSSRYLVKRTGEKVFLECVQDMDHENMFWYRQDPGLGLRLIYFSYDVKMKEKGDIPEGYSVSREKKERFSLILESASTNQTSMYLCASSLPGTPTIRTEAFFGQGTRLTVV.

The rearrangement links TRBV2 to TRBJ1-5; 9 nucleotides line up with TRBD1. Trimming at V came to 7 bases and at J to 0 bases, leaving 13 bases not matched to a gene. The CDR3 length is 18 residues. Germline V CDR1 and CDR2: SNHLY, FYNNEI. The CDR3 is CASTLRDRVFYSNQPQHF. For the CDR3, the DNA is TGTGCCAGCACTTTGAGGGACAGGGTATTTTATAGCAATCAGCCCCAGCATTTT. The full variable domain, completed using reference TRBV2 and TRBJ1-5, is EPEVTQTPSHQVTQMGQEVILRCVPISNHLYFYWYRQILGQKVEFLVSFYNNEISEKSEIFDDQFSVERPDGSNFTLKIRSTKLEDSAMYFCASTLRDRVFYSNQPQHFGDGTRLSIL.

This clone was observed a handful of times. V is TRBV7-8 and J is TRBJ2-3; a weak D match, TRBD2 (5 bases). The V and J ends lost 1 base and 5 bases respectively, with 22 bases between them. The CDR3 covers 18 residues. The germline gives CDR1 SGHVS, CDR2 FQNEAQ. This CDR3 reads CASSLVGRGSEWVDTQYF. In nucleotides, the CDR3 is TGTGCCAGCAGCTTAGTGGGCCGCGGGTCCGAGTGGGTAGATACGCAGTATTTT.

J is TRBJ1-1 and V is TRBV2; D unresolved. Trimming took 3 bases from V and 0 from J, leaving 5 bases between them. The germline CDR1 and CDR2 sequences are SNHLY and FYNNEI. The CDR3 consists of 13 residues. Here the CDR3 reads CASSESLNTEAFF. DNA for the CDR3: TGTGCCAGCAGTGAGTCTCTGAACACTGAAGCTTTCTTT.

A few counts support this clone. J is TRBJ1-2 and V is TRBV25-1; TRBD1 matches at 9 bases. There are 13 residues in the CDR3. Germline assignment: CDR1 MGHDK and CDR2 SYGVNS. Unmatched junction bases numbered 11, after V lost 10 bases and J lost 8 bases. The DNA of the CDR3 is TGTGCCACCCAACGGGACAGGGCGGGAGGCTACACCTTC. Translation: CATQRDRAGGYTF.

The chain combines TRBV7-2 with TRBJ2-5; D gene ambiguous. Trimming left V 1 base short and J 2 bases short, with 8 bases between. CDR1 and CDR2 from the germline V gene are SGHTA and FQGNSA. The CDR3 covers 14 residues. The CDR3: CASSLGGVQETQYF. The CDR3 DNA reads as TGTGCCAGCAGCTTAGGCGGAGTACAAGAGACCCAGTACTTC.

The DNA for the CDR3 is TGTGCCAGCAGCTTCATCCAGGGGGCAGGGCGAGGCTACACCTTC. Protein product: CASSFIQGAGRGYTF. This chain links TRBV3-1 (or the pseudogene TRBV3-2) with TRBJ1-2; TRBD1 matches 8 bases. The ends lost 5 bases at V and 8 bases at J; junction bases unmatched: 13. CDR3 length: 15 residues. CDR1 is LGHDT and CDR2 is YNNKEL in the germline V gene (reference sequence).

The CDR3 nucleotides are TGCGCCAGCAGCCCATCACTAGCGGGAGACTCCTCCTACAATGAGCAGTTCTTC. It codes for CASSPSLAGDSSYNEQFF. The V gene is TRBV5-1, the J gene TRBJ2-1, with TRBD2 matching 11 bases. CDR3 length equals 18 residues. Germline assignment: CDR1 SGHRS and CDR2 YFSETQ. V lost 4 bases and J lost 0; bases outside the gene matches: 9. Using reference TRBV5-1 and TRBJ2-1 for the parts outside the CDR3, the full variable domain is KAGVTQTPRYLIKTRGQQVTLSCSPISGHRSVSWYQQTPGQGLQFLFEYFSETQRNKGNFPGRFSGRQFSNSRSEMNVSTLELGDSALYLCASSPSLAGDSSYNEQFFGPGTRLTVL.

This chain links TRBV5-3 with TRBJ2-2, with TRBD2 as a possible D gene (5 bases). TRBV5-3 is an open reading frame, and its role is uncertain. The CDR3 extends over 11 amino acids. Trimming pared 10 bases from V and 9 bases from J, leaving 13 bases between. The CDR3: CAPSGTRELFF. The CDR3 nucleotides are TGTGCCCCAAGCGGAACCCGGGAGCTGTTTTTT.

The chain joins TRBV28 to TRBJ2-4, with no clear D. The CDR3 extends over 12 amino acids. Trimming pared 5 bases from V and 5 bases from J, leaving 7 bases between. Looked up from germline, CDR1 is MDHEN and CDR2 is SYDVKM. The CDR3 reads CASSTIENIQYF. In nucleotides, the CDR3 is TGTGCCAGCAGTACCATAGAAAACATTCAGTACTTC.

The V gene is TRBV6-1, the J gene TRBJ2-1, with 11 nucleotides matching TRBD2. With V trimmed by 1 base and J by 3 bases, 5 bases remained unmatched. The CDR3 contains 17 residues. Germline CDR1 reads MNHNS; CDR2 reads SASEGT. This chain's CDR3 is CASSEEASGGIYNEQFF. CDR3 coding DNA: TGTGCCAGCAGTGAAGAGGCTAGCGGGGGGATCTACAATGAGCAGTTCTTC.